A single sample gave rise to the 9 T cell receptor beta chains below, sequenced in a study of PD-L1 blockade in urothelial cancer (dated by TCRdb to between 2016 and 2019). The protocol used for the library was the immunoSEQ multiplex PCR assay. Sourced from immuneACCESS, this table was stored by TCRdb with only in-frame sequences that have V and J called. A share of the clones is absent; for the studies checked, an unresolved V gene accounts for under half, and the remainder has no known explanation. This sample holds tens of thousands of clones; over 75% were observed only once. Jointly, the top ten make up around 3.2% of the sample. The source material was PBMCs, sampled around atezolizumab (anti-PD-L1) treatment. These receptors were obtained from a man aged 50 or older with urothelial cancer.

The CDR3 nucleotides read TGTGCCAGCAGTGCGCAGGGCAACACTGAAGCTTTCTTT. Protein product: CASSAQGNTEAFF. The rearrangement joins TRBV2 to TRBJ1-1, with D perhaps TRBD1 (5 bases). Per the germline V gene, CDR1 is SNHLY and CDR2 is FYNNEI. The CDR3 covers 13 residues. V lost 4 bases and J 2 bases, leaving 8 bases between the germline ends.

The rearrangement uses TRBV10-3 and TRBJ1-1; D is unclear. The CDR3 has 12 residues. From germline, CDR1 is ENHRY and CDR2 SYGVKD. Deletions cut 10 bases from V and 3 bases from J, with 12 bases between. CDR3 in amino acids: CATLGGYTEAFF. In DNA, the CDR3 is TGTGCCACCCTAGGAGGGTACACTGAAGCTTTCTTT.

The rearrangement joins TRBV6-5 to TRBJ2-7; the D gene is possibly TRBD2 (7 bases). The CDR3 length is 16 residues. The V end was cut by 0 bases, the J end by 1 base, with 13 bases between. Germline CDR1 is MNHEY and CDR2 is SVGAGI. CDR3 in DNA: TGTGCCAGCAGTTACTCGGGGGGGCCCCTATCCTACGAGCAGTACTTC. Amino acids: CASSYSGGPLSYEQYF.

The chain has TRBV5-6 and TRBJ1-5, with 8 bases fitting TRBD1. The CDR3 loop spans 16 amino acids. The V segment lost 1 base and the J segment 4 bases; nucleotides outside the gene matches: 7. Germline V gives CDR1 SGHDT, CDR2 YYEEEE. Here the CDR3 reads CASSLSWTGQNQPQHF. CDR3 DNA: TGTGCCAGCAGCTTGTCGTGGACAGGGCAGAATCAGCCCCAGCATTTT. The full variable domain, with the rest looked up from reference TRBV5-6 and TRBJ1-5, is DAGVTQSPTHLIKTRGQQVTLRCSPKSGHDTVSWYQQALGQGPQFIFQYYEEEERQRGNFPDRFSGHQFPNYSSELNVNALLLGDSALYLCASSLSWTGQNQPQHFGDGTRLSIL.

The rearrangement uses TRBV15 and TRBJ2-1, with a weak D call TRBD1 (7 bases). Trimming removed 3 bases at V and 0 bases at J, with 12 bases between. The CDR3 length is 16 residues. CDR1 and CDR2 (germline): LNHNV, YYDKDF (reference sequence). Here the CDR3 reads CATSSAGGSSYNEQFF. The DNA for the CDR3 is TGTGCCACCAGCAGCGCAGGGGGGAGCTCCTACAATGAGCAGTTCTTC.

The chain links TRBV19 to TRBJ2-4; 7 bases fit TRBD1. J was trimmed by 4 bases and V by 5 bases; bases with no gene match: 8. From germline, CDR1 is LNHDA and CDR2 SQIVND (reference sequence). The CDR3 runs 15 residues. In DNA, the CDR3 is TGTGCCAGTAGTCCACAGGGGTCCTTTAAAAACATTCAGTACTTC. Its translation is CASSPQGSFKNIQYF.

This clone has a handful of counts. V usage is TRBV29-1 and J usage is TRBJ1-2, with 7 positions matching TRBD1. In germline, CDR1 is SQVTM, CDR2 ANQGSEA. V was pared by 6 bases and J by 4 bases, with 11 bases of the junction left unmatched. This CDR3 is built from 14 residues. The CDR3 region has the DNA TGCAGCGTAGCCCGGGACAGCGAACCCTATGGCTACACCTTC. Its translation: CSVARDSEPYGYTF.

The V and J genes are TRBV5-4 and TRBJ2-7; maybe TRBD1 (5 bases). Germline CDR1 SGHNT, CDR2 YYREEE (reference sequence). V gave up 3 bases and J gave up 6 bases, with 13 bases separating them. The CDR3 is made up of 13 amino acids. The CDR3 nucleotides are TGTGCCAGCAGCTCCAGGGTTGGCCGCGAGCAGTACTTC. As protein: CASSSRVGREQYF.

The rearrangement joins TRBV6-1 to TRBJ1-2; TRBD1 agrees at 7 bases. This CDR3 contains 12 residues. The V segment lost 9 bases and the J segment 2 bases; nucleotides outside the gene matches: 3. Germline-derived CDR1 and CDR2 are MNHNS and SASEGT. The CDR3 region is CASPGQNYGYTF. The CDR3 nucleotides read TGTGCCAGTCCGGGACAGAACTATGGCTACACCTTC.